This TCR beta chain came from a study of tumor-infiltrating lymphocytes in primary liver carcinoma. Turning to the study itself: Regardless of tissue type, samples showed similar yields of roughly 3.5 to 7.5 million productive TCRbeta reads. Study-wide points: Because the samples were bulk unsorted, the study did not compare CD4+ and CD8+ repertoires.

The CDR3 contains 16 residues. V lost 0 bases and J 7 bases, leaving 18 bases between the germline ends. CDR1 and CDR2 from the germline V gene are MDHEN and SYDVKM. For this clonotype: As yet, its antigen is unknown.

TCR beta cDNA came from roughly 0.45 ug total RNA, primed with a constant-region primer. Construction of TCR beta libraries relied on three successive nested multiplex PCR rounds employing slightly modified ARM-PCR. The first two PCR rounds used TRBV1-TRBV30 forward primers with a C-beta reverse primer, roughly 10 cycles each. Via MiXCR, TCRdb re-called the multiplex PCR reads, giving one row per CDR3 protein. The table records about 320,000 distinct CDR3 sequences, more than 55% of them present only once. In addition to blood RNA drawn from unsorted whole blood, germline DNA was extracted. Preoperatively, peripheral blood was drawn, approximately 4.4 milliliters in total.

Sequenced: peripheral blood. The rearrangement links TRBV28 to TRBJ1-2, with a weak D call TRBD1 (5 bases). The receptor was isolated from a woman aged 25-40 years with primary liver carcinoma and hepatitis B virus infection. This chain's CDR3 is CASSLWGLDPRSGYTF. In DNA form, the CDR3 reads TGTGCCAGCAGTTTATGGGGGCTGGACCCCCGCAGTGGCTACACCTTC.